This T cell receptor (beta chain) was captured by sequencing in a study of blood T cell repertoires in COVID-19 (dated by TCRdb to the early 2020s). General notes on the study: Samples from collaborators originated in the United States, Italy and Spain and spanned both the acute and convalescent phases of COVID-19. The prospective study material was composed of cDNA or gDNA derived from T cells, B-cell-depleted T cells, or PBMCs. The samples were drawn from two sources: the first 160 participants of the ongoing ImmuneRACE study, and 1,200 or so subjects contributed by 6 global collaborators. The repertoires were released in a freely available public database meant as a resource for research on the immune response to SARS-CoV-2. HLA class I and class II types, where available, came from metadata supplied by the sample provider rather than from assay-based typing. Sample metadata almost always included a de-identified subject ID, COVID-19 status, age in years and sex. Subjects who had been exposed to COVID-19, were actively infected with it, or had recovered from it provided the deeply sampled blood TCRbeta repertoires that made up the dataset. Here is what the overall study found, with its caveats: The amount of clinical and demographic metadata varied by source and participant and was provided uncurated.

TCRbeta CDR3 regions were amplified from genomic DNA using the immunoSEQ Assay, a bias-controlled multiplex PCR. As for the original processing: Within the assay, amplification of reference gene primers was used to estimate how many nucleated cells each sample contained. To quantify the absolute abundance of each unique TCRbeta CDR3 rearrangement, sequence reads were collapsed and filtered. Productive Simpson clonality was computed per sample as the square root of Simpson's diversity index over productive rearrangements. The immuneACCESS repertoire file appears here via TCRdb, limited to in-frame rearrangements. These files lack a portion of the clones; in checked studies, under half of the deficit traces to unresolved V genes, and the cause of the others is not known. That table is the source of V, J and clone size, and D and trimming were worked out from the DNA. The sample table contains approximately 140,000 clones; only one count was recorded for about 90% of them. The ten largest clones capture 4% of the sample.

Participants in the prospective study were enrolled through a virtual design, were aged roughly 18 to 95 years, and lived in about 25 United States geographic areas. Cohort assignment in the prospective study relied on participant-reported clinical history from a screening survey and a study questionnaire. Exposed participants were defined as having been in contact with someone with a PCR-confirmed or clinician-diagnosed COVID-19 case within 2 weeks of study entry. In the prospective study, mobile phlebotomists collected whole blood, serum and a nasopharyngeal or oropharyngeal swab from each participant. Participants in the prospective study had the option to provide additional blood draws and questionnaires over a roughly 2-month period. Blood samples from the prospective study were shipped frozen or at room temperature prior to DNA extraction. Concerning this clone itself: Its antigen target is currently unknown. Base qualities were left out, and no much larger clone turns up one base away.

In the germline V gene, CDR1 corresponds to MNHEY and CDR2 to SVGEGT. Taken from cysteine to phenylalanine, the CDR3 has 14 residues. The CDR3 DNA has 42 bases and is translated from base 1. The V end gives up 4 bases and the J end 5 bases, leaving 5 bases in the junction not matched to a gene. The sample consisted of PBMCs or T cells enriched from blood (not recorded which). This receptor chain uses TRBV6-2 or TRBV6-3 and TRBJ2-1; 7 junctional bases match TRBD2. The source is a woman aged 40 to 50 who had been exposed to COVID-19. CDR3 protein: CASSSLAENNEQFF. The DNA sequence is given as TGTGCCAGCAGTTCTCTAGCGGAGAACAATGAGCAGTTCTTC.